These 31 T cell receptor beta chains share one sample of origin, sequenced in a study of blood T cell repertoires in COVID-19. Sequenced by immunoSEQ multiplex PCR; TCRdb stores in-frame clones only, minus some. The sample includes 110,000 to 150,000 clones, over 70% seen only once; the top ten take approximately 45%. Sequenced material: peripheral blood. The receptors derive from a human donor in a cohort sampled during active COVID-19.

The chain carries TRBV29-1 and TRBJ2-2, with D maybe TRBD1 (6 bases). CDR1 and CDR2 from the germline V gene are SQVTM and ANQGSEA. The V end lost 5 bases, the J end lost 1 base, and 14 bases lay between the germline ends. This CDR3 region has 15 residues. This chain's CDR3 is CSVSLQGRNTGELFF. For the CDR3, the DNA is TGCAGCGTTTCCCTACAGGGAAGGAACACCGGGGAGCTGTTTTTT.

The chain has TRBV15 and TRBJ1-5; TRBD1 agrees at 9 bases. V dropped 0 bases and J dropped 9; count of bases not matched to a gene: 9. CDR3 length: 16 residues. The germline V gene encodes CDR1 LNHNV and CDR2 YYDKDF (reference sequence). The DNA for the CDR3 is TGTGCCACCAGCAGAGATTTAGGACAGGGGAAAGGGCCCCAGCATTTT. Translated, it gives CATSRDLGQGKGPQHF.

The chain employs TRBV4-3 and TRBJ2-3; 7 bases are shared with TRBD2. Looked up from germline, CDR1 is LGHNA and CDR2 is YSLEER. With 3 bases clipped from V and 6 bases from J, the junction kept 6 bases outside the gene matches. CDR3 size: 14 residues. CDR3 amino acids: CASSQGGRDDTQYF. The CDR3 DNA sequence: TGCGCCAGCAGCCAGGGTGGGAGGGACGATACGCAGTATTTT.

The genes are TRBV5-1 and TRBJ1-6; 10 positions match TRBD1. Germline loops: CDR1 SGHRS, CDR2 YFSETQ. This CDR3 is 14 amino acids long. Trimming removed 4 bases from V and 10 bases from J; junction bases left unmatched: 5. This chain's CDR3 is CASSPGTGVSPLHF. The DNA of the CDR3 is TGCGCCAGCAGCCCCGGGACAGGGGTATCACCCCTCCACTTT.

V is TRBV5-1 and J is TRBJ2-5, with 9 bases aligning to TRBD1. The germline V gene encodes CDR1 SGHRS and CDR2 YFSETQ. This CDR3 region has 15 residues. Trimming cost V 1 base and J 2 bases; bases outside gene matches: 3. The CDR3 DNA is TGCGCCAGCAGCTTGACGGGACAGGGACAAGAGACCCAGTACTTC. It is translated as CASSLTGQGQETQYF.

The gene calls are TRBV5-1 and TRBJ1-2; 10 bases align to TRBD1. V lost 4 bases to trimming and J lost 4 bases; unmatched junction nucleotides: 4. This CDR3 has 14 amino acids. Germline loops: CDR1 SGHRS, CDR2 YFSETQ. Written as DNA, the CDR3 is TGCGCCAGCAGCACGGGACAGGGGTTCTATGGCTACACCTTC. Protein product: CASSTGQGFYGYTF.

V gene TRBV10-3 combines with J gene TRBJ1-1; D gene uncertain. Germline CDR1 reads ENHRY; CDR2 reads SYGVKD. The CDR3 has 16 amino acids. V lost 4 bases and J lost 4, with 19 bases in between. In nucleotides, the CDR3 is TGTGCCATCAGTGGAGGTCCTCCCGGCGATGGCACTGAAGCTTTCTTT. The encoded protein is CAISGGPPGDGTEAFF.

The rearrangement links TRBV11-2 to TRBJ1-6; 7 bases map to TRBD1. CDR1 SGHAT and CDR2 FQNNGV come from the germline V gene. Germline trimming cut 4 bases from V and 12 bases from J; bases unmatched to any gene: 12. The length of the CDR3 is 15 residues. The CDR3 sequence: CASSYYGQAKGPLHF. Written as DNA, the CDR3 is TGTGCCAGCAGCTATTACGGACAGGCCAAAGGACCCCTCCACTTT.

The chain couples TRBV4-1 to TRBJ1-2; TRBD1 aligns across 9 bases. With V trimmed by 4 bases and J by 8 bases, 11 bases remained unmatched. The CDR3 spans 15 residues. Germline assignment: CDR1 MGHRA and CDR2 YSYEKL. This CDR3 is CASSLIPGQGEGYTF. The CDR3 DNA is TGCGCCAGCAGCCTCATCCCGGGACAGGGAGAAGGCTACACCTTC.

The count of this clone is one. This chain uses TRBV4-1 with TRBJ2-4; maybe TRBD1 (6 bases). V lost 2 bases and J lost 13, with 9 bases in between. Looked up from germline, CDR1 is MGHRA and CDR2 is YSYEKL. The CDR3 is made up of 11 amino acids. The CDR3 protein is CASSQYGTQYF. The CDR3 DNA is TGCGCCAGCAGCCAATACGGGACACAGTACTTC.

The chain carries TRBV4-2 and TRBJ2-3, with 9 bases fitting TRBD2. CDR1 and CDR2 (germline): LGHNA, YNFKEQ. V lost 1 base to trimming and J lost 5 bases; unmatched junction nucleotides: 7. This CDR3 contains 16 residues. The CDR3 nucleotides are TGTGCCAGCAGCCAAGGGATAGCGGGAGATGGAGATACGCAGTATTTT. It translates to CASSQGIAGDGDTQYF.

The CDR3, as DNA: TGTGCCAGCAGCGCCCGGACAGCGGATAGCAATCAGCCCCAGCATTTT. Translation gives CASSARTADSNQPQHF. The J gene is TRBJ1-5, the V gene TRBV4-2, with TRBD1 as a possible D gene (6 bases). CDR3 length: 16 residues. CDR1 and CDR2 (germline): LGHNA, YNFKEQ. With 5 bases removed from V and 0 bases from J, the gap between germline ends came to 14 bases.

The chain uses TRBV11-1 and TRBJ1-1, with no clear D. This CDR3 has 14 residues. The ends were cut back, 1 base at V and 0 bases at J, with 6 bases in the middle. The V gene's germline CDR1 is SGHAT and CDR2 FQDESV (reference sequence). The CDR3 coding sequence is TGTGCCAGCAGCTTAGGTCGTCTGAACACTGAAGCTTTCTTT. Protein product: CASSLGRLNTEAFF.

This sequence joins TRBV5-8 and TRBJ2-1; D not resolved. V lost 0 bases to trimming and J lost 7 bases, with 5 bases between them. CDR1 and CDR2 from the germline V gene are SGHTS and YDEGEE. There are 12 residues in the CDR3. CDR3 in DNA: TGTGCCAGCAGCTTGGCCGTAAATGAGCAGTTCTTC. Translating it yields CASSLAVNEQFF.

The chain uses TRBV29-1 and TRBJ1-2, with D possibly matching TRBD1 (6 bases). The CDR3 consists of 12 residues. The V end lost 6 bases, the J end lost 3 bases, and 11 bases lay between the germline ends. Germline-derived CDR1 and CDR2 are SQVTM and ANQGSEA. The CDR3 DNA follows: TGCAGCGTCGGGGGGGCAGACTATGGCTACACCTTC. Residues: CSVGGADYGYTF.

The chain is built from TRBV3-1 (or the pseudogene TRBV3-2) and TRBJ2-7; D gene uncertain. The germline gives CDR1 LGHDT, CDR2 YNNKEL (reference sequence). CDR3 length: 12 residues. The V and J ends lost 4 bases and 1 base respectively, with 5 bases between them. CDR3 coding DNA: TGTGCCAGCAGCCTACAATCCTACGAGCAGTACTTC. It specifies CASSLQSYEQYF.

The chain joins TRBV27 to TRBJ1-1, with a possible D match to TRBD1 (5 bases). Trimming removed 5 bases from V and 11 bases from J, with 12 bases in between. The CDR3 runs to 11 residues. Germline lookup yields CDR1 MNHEY and CDR2 SMNVEV (reference sequence). CDR3 sequence (DNA): TGTGCCAGCAGTCCCAGGGTCAGGGCTTTCTTT. This encodes CASSPRVRAFF.

The chain couples TRBV6-5 to TRBJ1-1, with a tentative D call TRBD1 (5 bases). With 7 bases removed from V and 11 bases from J, the gap between germline ends came to 20 bases. From germline, CDR1 is MNHEY and CDR2 SVGAGI. This CDR3 has 13 amino acids. DNA of the CDR3: TGTGCCAGCATTCCCGGCGGGGGTTTAACGGCTTTCTTT. Amino acids: CASIPGGGLTAFF.

The chain is built from TRBV27 and TRBJ1-6, with D perhaps matching TRBD1 (5 bases). V shed 6 bases and J shed 8 bases, with 14 bases lying between them. Germline loops: CDR1 MNHEY, CDR2 SMNVEV (reference sequence). The CDR3 has 14 amino acids. As DNA, the CDR3 is TGTGCCAGCAGCCCGGGACTGGAGGATTCACCCCTCCACTTT. The encoded protein is CASSPGLEDSPLHF.

On this clone itself: A junction boundary mismatches the germline segment, possibly from a read error. This chain connects TRBV29-1 to TRBJ2-5; 9 bases fit TRBD1. This CDR3 is 13 amino acids long. The germline gives CDR1 SQVTM, CDR2 ANQGSEA. In DNA, the CDR3 is TGCAGCGTGGAAGGACAGGGGCACGAGACCCAGTACTTC. This codes for CSVEGQGHETQYF.

The J gene is TRBJ1-2, the V gene TRBV9, with 8 bases that match TRBD1. The V gene's germline CDR1 is SGDLS and CDR2 YYNGEE. The CDR3 has 13 amino acids. The J segment lost 6 bases and the V segment lost 0 bases, leaving 1 base of the junction unmatched. The CDR3 spells CASSVDRGDGYTF. The CDR3, as DNA: TGTGCCAGCAGCGTAGACAGGGGGGATGGCTACACCTTC.

This clone was recorded a few times. V usage is TRBV9 and J usage is TRBJ1-1, with D hard to call. The length of the CDR3 is 16 residues. Per germline, CDR1 SGDLS and CDR2 YYNGEE. Trimming took off 0 bases at V and 2 bases at J, with 14 bases between the two ends. CDR3 in DNA: TGTGCCAGCAGCGTAGGGGAGGAAGGAGTTAACACTGAAGCTTTCTTT. It codes for CASSVGEEGVNTEAFF.

The CDR3 DNA reads TGTGCCAGCAGCTTGGACTATCCGTGGGGTGAGCAGTTCTTC. Residues: CASSLDYPWGEQFF. The rearrangement links TRBV7-2 to TRBJ2-1; tentative D call: TRBD2 (6 bases). Germline lookup yields CDR1 SGHTA and CDR2 FQGNSA. Trimming took 3 bases from V and 9 from J, leaving 15 bases between them. The CDR3 consists of 14 residues. Based on the CDR3 plus reference TRBV7-2 and TRBJ2-1, the full variable domain is GAGVSQSPSNKVTEKGKDVELRCDPISGHTALYWYRQSLGQGLEFLIYFQGNSAPDKSGLPSDRFSAERTGGSVSTLTIQRTQQEDSAVYLCASSLDYPWGEQFFGPGTRLTVL.

This clone turned up a few times. Other DNA sequences in this sample translate to the same CDR3. The rearrangement uses TRBV5-4 and TRBJ1-2; D unresolved. V lost 0 bases and J 0 bases, leaving 3 bases between the germline ends. The CDR3 contains 13 residues. Germline-derived CDR1 and CDR2 are SGHNT and YYREEE (reference sequence). The CDR3 loop is CASSLAANYGYTF. Written as DNA, the CDR3 is TGTGCCAGCAGCTTGGCCGCTAACTATGGCTACACCTTC.

The chain has TRBV12-3 or TRBV12-4 and TRBJ1-2; weak D call: TRBD1 (5 bases). The V and J ends lost 3 bases and 13 bases respectively, with 12 bases between them. This CDR3 region has 11 residues. The CDR3 region has the DNA TGTGCCAGCAGTTTGGGGGGAACTCTCACCTTC. This sequence encodes CASSLGGTLTF.

V and J are TRBV4-1 and TRBJ1-5; weak D call: TRBD1 (5 bases). The germline CDR1 and CDR2 sequences are MGHRA and YSYEKL. This CDR3 is built from 16 residues. V shed 0 bases and J shed 3 bases, with 12 bases lying between them. The CDR3 nucleotides are TGCGCCAGCAGCCAAGAAGCGACAGCCCACAATCAGCCCCAGCATTTT. Encoded protein: CASSQEATAHNQPQHF.

In its sample, this clone was seen once. This sequence joins TRBV4-3 and TRBJ2-7, with 10 bases that match TRBD1. The CDR3 is made up of 16 amino acids. The ends lost 1 base at V and 5 bases at J; junction bases unmatched: 8. CDR1 is LGHNA and CDR2 is YSLEER in the germline V gene. CDR3 sequence (DNA): TGCGCCAGCAGCCAAGGATCGGGACAGGGGTCGGACGAGCAGTACTTC. Translation: CASSQGSGQGSDEQYF.

The count of this clone is one. The chain has TRBV6-2 or TRBV6-3 and TRBJ1-1; TRBD1 is a possible D gene (5 bases). The CDR3 runs 16 residues. Between the trimmed V and J ends, which lost 1 base and 2 bases, there was a span of 14 bases. The germline V gene encodes CDR1 MNHEY and CDR2 SVGEGT. The CDR3 region has the DNA TGTGCCAGCAGTTACTTAATGGGGCAGGACAACACTGAAGCTTTCTTT. Translating gives CASSYLMGQDNTEAFF.

The V gene is TRBV7-9, the J gene TRBJ2-5; D not certain. Looked up from germline, CDR1 is SEHNR and CDR2 is FQNEAQ (reference sequence). Trimming left V 4 bases short and J 2 bases short, with 14 bases between. The CDR3 totals 15 residues. CDR3 bases: TGTGCCAGCAGCTCCGCCGCCGCGGTTCAAGAGACCCAGTACTTC. This translates into CASSSAAAVQETQYF.

The chain couples TRBV28 to TRBJ2-5; possible D gene TRBD2, 5 bases. The germline CDR1 and CDR2 sequences are MDHEN and SYDVKM. The CDR3 runs 15 residues. Trimming took 4 bases from V and 4 from J, leaving 16 bases between them. DNA for the CDR3: TGTGCCAGCAGTTCCCCCCCCGGGGAAGGAGAGACCCAGTACTTC. Encoded protein: CASSSPPGEGETQYF.

The chain joins TRBV7-2 to TRBJ2-3; no reliable D call. V was trimmed by 2 bases and J by 2 bases, leaving 11 bases between them. The CDR3 covers 15 residues. Germline assignment: CDR1 SGHTA and CDR2 FQGNSA. The CDR3: CASSLSGGFTDTQYF. The CDR3 bases are TGTGCCAGCAGCTTAAGTGGCGGTTTCACAGATACGCAGTATTTT. Full variable domain (missing parts from reference TRBV7-2 and TRBJ2-3): GAGVSQSPSNKVTEKGKDVELRCDPISGHTALYWYRQSLGQGLEFLIYFQGNSAPDKSGLPSDRFSAERTGGSVSTLTIQRTQQEDSAVYLCASSLSGGFTDTQYFGPGTRLTVL.